The 21 T cell receptor beta chains below all came from one sample that was sequenced in a study of regulatory T cells in long-lasting Graves disease. For TCR beta, libraries came from iRepertoire HTBI primers and Arm-PCR of CDR3 regions. TCRdb recomputed calls from the multiplex PCR reads with MiXCR, one row per CDR3 protein. The data show 400,000 to 500,000 distinct CDR3 sequences, with around 20% seen just once and 7.8% held by the top ten. Time point: persistent/refractory GD, antithyroid drugs over 5 years with positive TRAb. TCR sequences were obtained from RNA taken from PBMCs. Sequencing was performed on peripheral blood mononuclear cells (PBMCs), taken when the disease was refractory, from a patient treated with antithyroid drugs. Every receptor here comes from a female donor with Graves disease.

The V gene is TRBV13, the J gene TRBJ1-2; no firm D call. CDR3 length equals 12 residues. V gave up 0 bases and J gave up 10 bases, with 9 bases separating them. Germline-derived CDR1 and CDR2 are PRHDT and FYEKMQ (reference sequence). The CDR3 DNA is TGTGCCAGCAGCTTAGGCTCGGCTTACTACACCTTC. Translation gives CASSLGSAYYTF.

In its sample, this clonotype was seen a few times. J is TRBJ2-7 and V is TRBV7-6; 8 bases align to TRBD2. Germline V gene data show CDR1 as SGHVS and CDR2 as FNYEAQ. This CDR3 comprises 15 residues. J lost 3 bases, V lost 2 bases, and 6 bases had no gene match. The CDR3, as DNA: TGTGCCAGCAGCTTAACCGGGAGGGCCCTCTACGAGCAGTACTTC. Translating it yields CASSLTGRALYEQYF.

Ten or more counts support this clonotype. The genes are TRBV2 and TRBJ1-1; D uncertain. The CDR3 is 14 residues long. Germline-derived CDR1 and CDR2 are SNHLY and FYNNEI. Trimming stripped 1 base from V and 1 base from J, with 7 bases between. The CDR3: CASSEVMGNTEAFF. In nucleotides, the CDR3 is TGTGCCAGCAGTGAAGTTATGGGGAACACTGAAGCTTTCTTT.

The chain employs TRBV4-1 and TRBJ1-5; D is unresolved. The CDR3 runs to 15 residues. Germline V gene lookup returns CDR1 MGHRA and CDR2 YSYEKL. Between the trimmed V and J ends, which lost 0 bases and 3 bases, there was a span of 9 bases. The chain's CDR3 is CASSQDWSHNQPQHF. In DNA, the CDR3 is TGCGCCAGCAGCCAAGATTGGTCTCACAATCAGCCCCAGCATTTT.

In this sample, this clonotype turned up many times. This rearrangement joins TRBV3-1 to TRBJ1-2, with 8 nucleotides matching TRBD1. CDR1 and CDR2 (germline): LGHDT, YNNKEL (reference sequence). The CDR3 has 14 amino acids. V gave up 3 bases and J gave up 4 bases; unmatched junction bases: 4. The chain's CDR3 is CASSHGQGGYGYTF. The CDR3 nucleotides read TGTGCCAGCAGCCACGGACAGGGTGGCTATGGCTACACCTTC.

The J gene is TRBJ2-2, the V gene TRBV30; D might be TRBD1 (5 bases). Germline V gene sequence: CDR1 GTSNPN, CDR2 SVGIG (reference sequence). This CDR3 is built from 14 residues. Trimming removed 2 bases at V and 6 bases at J, with 13 bases between. CDR3 sequence reads: CAWSRRDDSGELFF. Here the CDR3 DNA reads TGTGCCTGGAGTCGCAGGGATGATTCCGGGGAGCTGTTTTTT.

This clonotype was counted many times. The chain carries TRBV27 and TRBJ2-2, with D perhaps matching TRBD2 (5 bases). CDR3 length: 15 residues. Trimming took off 3 bases at V and 4 bases at J, with 12 bases between the two ends. The germline V gene encodes CDR1 MNHEY and CDR2 SMNVEV (reference sequence). CDR3 sequence (DNA): TGTGCCAGCAGTTTTCTAGCCTCCGGCACCGGGGAGCTGTTTTTT. The encoded protein is CASSFLASGTGELFF.

This clonotype was counted at least ten times. The chain is built from TRBV28 and TRBJ1-1; TRBD1 is a possible D gene (6 bases). Germline-derived CDR1 and CDR2 are MDHEN and SYDVKM. This CDR3 comprises 16 residues. V gave up 6 bases and J gave up 0 bases, with 17 bases separating them. The CDR3 sequence: CASSTLPGQMNTEAFF. CDR3 sequence (DNA): TGTGCCAGCAGCACCCTACCGGGACAAATGAACACTGAAGCTTTCTTT. The whole variable domain, remainder taken from reference TRBV28 and TRBJ1-1, is DVKVTQSSRYLVKRTGEKVFLECVQDMDHENMFWYRQDPGLGLRLIYFSYDVKMKEKGDIPEGYSVSREKKERFSLILESASTNQTSMYLCASSTLPGQMNTEAFFGQGTRLTVV.

There are a few counts of this clonotype. J is TRBJ2-7 and V is TRBV7-3; TRBD1 agrees at 8 bases. Germline V gives CDR1 SGHTA, CDR2 FQGTGA. The J segment lost 0 bases and the V segment lost 2 bases, leaving 6 bases of the junction unmatched. The CDR3 runs to 16 residues. CDR3 nucleotides: TGTGCCAGCAGCTTAGGGTCGGGACAGGACTCCTACGAGCAGTACTTC. Protein: CASSLGSGQDSYEQYF.

The gene calls are TRBV19 and TRBJ1-6; unclear D gene. The germline V gene has CDR1 LNHDA and CDR2 SQIVND (reference sequence). V was shortened by 3 bases and J by 10 bases, with 13 bases between the two germline ends. The CDR3 extends over 14 amino acids. CDR3 in amino acids: CASSIGPVASPLHF. The CDR3 region has the DNA TGTGCCAGTAGTATCGGACCGGTGGCCTCACCCCTCCACTTT.

The genes are TRBV16 and TRBJ2-7; D is unresolved. V lost 2 bases, J lost 3 bases, and 8 bases lay in between. There are 13 residues in the CDR3. The germline V gene encodes CDR1 KGHSY and CDR2 FQNENV. CDR3 region: CASSQNELYEQYF. The DNA of the CDR3 is TGTGCCAGCAGCCAAAATGAGCTCTACGAGCAGTACTTC.

CDR3 sequence reads: CASSYLREGGTGELFF. CDR3 in DNA: TGTGCCAGCAGTTACCTGCGGGAGGGGGGCACCGGGGAGCTGTTTTTT. The V and J genes are TRBV6-5 and TRBJ2-2; 9 bases match TRBD2. This CDR3 contains 16 residues. V was pared by 2 bases and J by 4 bases, with 5 bases of the junction left unmatched. Germline values: CDR1 MNHEY, CDR2 SVGAGI.

Only one count was recorded for this clonotype. This chain uses TRBV11-2 with TRBJ2-1, with D unclear. This CDR3 contains 12 residues. From germline, CDR1 is SGHAT and CDR2 FQNNGV. Trimming shortened V by 5 bases and J by 8 bases, and 10 bases separated the two germline ends. The CDR3 spells CASSPSSYEQFF. The CDR3 DNA follows: TGTGCCAGCAGCCCTAGTAGCTATGAGCAGTTCTTC.

This clonotype was found many times. The chain carries TRBV2 and TRBJ2-2; D not certain. The germline V gene has CDR1 SNHLY and CDR2 FYNNEI. This CDR3 region has 12 residues. The V gene lost 4 bases and the J gene lost 0 bases, with 0 bases spanning the gap. CDR3 region: CASSANTGELFF. CDR3 DNA: TGTGCCAGCAGTGCGAACACCGGGGAGCTGTTTTTT.

The sample holds a few counts of this clonotype. The chain employs TRBV20-1 and TRBJ1-6; TRBD1 aligns across 8 bases. Germline assignment: CDR1 DFQATT and CDR2 SNEGSKA (reference sequence). The V gene end was trimmed by 6 bases and the J gene end by 9 bases; junction bases not matched to a gene: 13. The CDR3 length is 15 residues. The CDR3, as DNA: TGCAGTGCGCGGCGACAGGGGAGTGGGGGTTCACCCCTCCACTTT. Amino acid sequence: CSARRQGSGGSPLHF.

This clonotype has ten or more counts. J is TRBJ2-1 and V is TRBV27; D remains unclear. Trimming stripped 2 bases from V and 8 bases from J, with 19 bases between. There are 16 residues in the CDR3. Per the germline V gene, CDR1 is MNHEY and CDR2 is SMNVEV (reference sequence). In DNA form, the CDR3 reads TGTGCCAGCAGTTTAAGTTTTCGCTCTGGGGTGGATGAGCAGTTCTTC. Translated, it gives CASSLSFRSGVDEQFF.

The chain is built from TRBV27 and TRBJ1-1, with a weak D call TRBD1 (6 bases). The CDR3 spans 15 residues. Germline-derived CDR1 and CDR2 are MNHEY and SMNVEV (reference sequence). V was shortened by 3 bases and J by 0 bases, with 11 bases between the two germline ends. CDR3 sequence: CASSLGAYMNTEAFF. The DNA of the CDR3 is TGTGCCAGCAGTTTGGGGGCTTACATGAACACTGAAGCTTTCTTT.

J is TRBJ2-3 and V is TRBV2; 7 bases match TRBD1. The CDR3 loop spans 13 amino acids. Germline CDR1 SNHLY, CDR2 FYNNEI. V lost 5 bases to trimming and J lost 12 bases; unmatched junction nucleotides: 11. The CDR3 here is CASSPGTVIRQYF. For the CDR3, the DNA is TGTGCCAGCAGTCCCGGGACAGTTATACGTCAGTATTTT. Full variable domain (remainder filled in from reference TRBV2 and TRBJ2-3): EPEVTQTPSHQVTQMGQEVILRCVPISNHLYFYWYRQILGQKVEFLVSFYNNEISEKSEIFDDQFSVERPDGSNFTLKIRSTKLEDSAMYFCASSPGTVIRQYFGPGTRLTVL.

The rearrangement links TRBV6-1 to TRBJ2-7, with a tentative D call TRBD2 (5 bases). This CDR3 spans 11 amino acids. The V gene's germline CDR1 is MNHNS and CDR2 SASEGT. Between the trimmed V and J ends, which lost 2 bases and 9 bases, there was a span of 8 bases. This CDR3 reads CASSEWGVQYF. The CDR3 DNA is TGTGCCAGCAGTGAATGGGGAGTGCAGTACTTC.

The CDR3 DNA is TGTGCCAGCAGGACCGCAGGGGGAGCTTTCTTT. Amino acids: CASRTAGGAFF. This sequence joins TRBV6-1 and TRBJ1-1; TRBD1 aligns across 7 bases. V shed 6 bases and J 10 bases; nucleotides not matched to a gene: 5. CDR3 length: 11 amino acids. Germline assignment: CDR1 MNHNS and CDR2 SASEGT.

This clonotype was seen repeatedly, ten times or more. The chain links TRBV20-1 to TRBJ1-2; perhaps TRBD1 as D (6 bases). Trimming left V 5 bases short and J 0 bases short, with 10 bases between. The CDR3 covers 13 residues. CDR1 is DFQATT, CDR2 SNEGSKA, per germline (reference sequence). CDR3 loop: CSAYRDTNYGYTF. The CDR3 bases are TGCAGTGCTTACCGGGACACTAACTATGGCTACACCTTC.